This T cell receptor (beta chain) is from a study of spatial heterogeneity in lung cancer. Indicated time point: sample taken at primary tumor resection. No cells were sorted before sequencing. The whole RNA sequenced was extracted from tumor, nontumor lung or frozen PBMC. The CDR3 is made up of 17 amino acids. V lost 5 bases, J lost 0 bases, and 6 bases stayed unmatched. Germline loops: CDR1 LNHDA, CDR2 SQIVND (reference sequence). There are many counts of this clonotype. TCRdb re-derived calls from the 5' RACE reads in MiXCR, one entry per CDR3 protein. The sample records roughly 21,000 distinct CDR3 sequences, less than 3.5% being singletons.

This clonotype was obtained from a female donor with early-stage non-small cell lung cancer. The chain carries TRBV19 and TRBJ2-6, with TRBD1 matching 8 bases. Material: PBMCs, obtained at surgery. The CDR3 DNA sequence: TGTGCCAGTAGTTCGGGGACAGGAGGCTCTGGGGCCAACGTCCTGACTTTC. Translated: CASSSGTGGSGANVLTF.